The rows below give T cell receptor beta chains drawn from one sample of a study of OX40 agonist ivuxolimab in advanced cancers. Data came from immunoSEQ multiplex PCR; TCRdb stores just in-frame clones and leaves some out. The sample consists of tens of thousands of clones, roughly 86% of them appearing once. Here the sequenced sample was CD4+ or CD8+ T cells sorted from blood, taken in a trial of the OX40 agonist ivuxolimab. The receptors here all came from an adult with an advanced solid tumor such as melanoma, head and neck, liver or kidney cancer. Each CDR3 is given with its conserved first and last residue. The order of the fields is D gene, V gene, J gene, clone size, CDR3 protein, CDR3 DNA. The D gene is left open where the match is weak. Size tells how often a clone was seen (once, few, many) or the class of an expanded clone, and some rows leave it out.

D: .
V: TRBV5-6
J: TRBJ1-5
size: few
CDR3: CASSHLGGNQPQHF
DNA: TGTGCCAGCAGCCACCTAGGCGGCAATCAGCCCCAGCATTTT

D: TRBD2
V: TRBV11-2
J: TRBJ2-3
size: .
CDR3: CASSLAGLAASTDTQYF
DNA: TGTGCCAGCAGCTTAGCGGGACTAGCGGCTAGCACAGATACGCAGTATTTT

D: .
V: TRBV7-9
J: TRBJ2-1
size: .
CDR3: CASTRTPRTYNEQFF
DNA: TGTGCCAGCACCCGGACCCCACGAACATACAATGAGCAGTTCTTC

D: .
V: TRBV27
J: TRBJ2-4
size: once
CDR3: CASRPIQDRKGEKDIQYF
DNA: TGTGCCAGCAGACCTATCCAAGACAGGAAAGGGGAGAAGGACATTCAGTACTTC

D: .
V: TRBV5-1
J: TRBJ2-6
size: .
CDR3: CASSLGVSGANVLTF
DNA: TGCGCCAGCAGCTTAGGAGTCTCTGGGGCCAACGTCCTGACTTTC

D: .
V: TRBV5-6
J: TRBJ2-7
size: .
CDR3: CASSLGGDPPYEQYF
DNA: TGTGCCAGCAGCTTGGGAGGGGACCCCCCCTACGAGCAGTACTTC

D: .
V: TRBV6-1
J: TRBJ2-3
size: .
CDR3: CASSEFWAREDTQYF
DNA: TGTGCCAGCAGTGAATTTTGGGCCCGAGAAGATACGCAGTATTTT

D: .
V: TRBV7-2
J: TRBJ2-7
size: few
CDR3: CASSPWDKMPGDEQYF
DNA: TGTGCCAGCAGCCCGTGGGACAAGATGCCCGGAGATGAGCAGTACTTC

D: .
V: TRBV7-8
J: TRBJ2-1
size: once
CDR3: CASSPPSMDNEQFF
DNA: TGTGCCAGCAGCCCACCGTCTATGGACAATGAGCAGTTCTTC

D: .
V: TRBV27
J: TRBJ1-1
size: .
CDR3: CASSSQMNTEAFF
DNA: TGTGCCAGCAGTTCTCAGATGAACACTGAAGCTTTCTTT

D: .
V: TRBV4-1
J: TRBJ1-4
size: .
CDR3: CASSQEDYMGEKLFF
DNA: TGCGCCAGCAGCCAAGAAGACTACATGGGGGAAAAACTGTTTTTT

D: TRBD1
V: TRBV7-9
J: TRBJ1-1
size: .
CDR3: CASSLGQGVTEAFF
DNA: TGTGCCAGCAGCTTAGGGCAGGGGGTCACTGAAGCTTTCTTT

D: TRBD1
V: TRBV5-6
J: TRBJ1-1
size: .
CDR3: CASSLGDRGDTEAFF
DNA: TGTGCCAGCAGCTTGGGGGACAGAGGCGACACTGAAGCTTTCTTT

D: .
V: TRBV4-1
J: TRBJ1-5
size: .
CDR3: CASSQPVGRTYSNQPQHF
DNA: TGCGCCAGCAGCCAACCAGTCGGACGGACTTATAGCAATCAGCCCCAGCATTTT

D: .
V: TRBV2
J: TRBJ1-2
size: once
CDR3: CASSEGTPYGYTF
DNA: TGTGCCAGCAGTGAAGGGACCCCCTATGGCTACACCTTC

D: .
V: TRBV28
J: TRBJ1-5
size: .
CDR3: CASSLSQPQHF
DNA: TGTGCCAGCAGTTTATCTCAGCCCCAGCATTTT

D: .
V: TRBV7-6
J: TRBJ2-1
size: .
CDR3: CASSFPSQGRESVAGVYNEQFF
DNA: TGTGCCAGCAGCTTCCCCTCCCAGGGGCGCGAATCGGTGGCGGGTGTCTACAATGAGCAGTTCTTC

D: .
V: TRBV6-6
J: TRBJ1-3
size: .
CDR3: CASRPEGDTIYF
DNA: TGTGCCAGCAGACCCGAAGGGGACACCATATATTTT

D: TRBD2
V: TRBV28
J: TRBJ2-2
size: .
CDR3: CASTGLASPGELFF
DNA: TGTGCCAGCACTGGACTAGCAAGTCCCGGGGAGCTGTTTTTT

D: .
V: TRBV4-1
J: TRBJ1-1
size: .
CDR3: CASSQPGNTEAFF
DNA: TGCGCCAGCAGCCAACCAGGGAACACTGAAGCTTTCTTT

D: .
V: TRBV11-3
J: TRBJ2-7
size: .
CDR3: CASSLRGSYEQYF
DNA: TGTGCCAGCAGCTTACGTGGATCCTACGAGCAGTACTTC

D: .
V: TRBV28
J: TRBJ1-2
size: once
CDR3: CASSPYHTLYGYTF
DNA: TGTGCCAGCAGTCCTTATCACACCTTATATGGCTACACCTTC

D: TRBD1
V: TRBV4-1
J: TRBJ2-1
size: .
CDR3: CASSQGTGSGPSYNEQFF
DNA: TGCGCCAGCAGCCAGGGGACAGGGAGCGGACCGTCCTACAATGAGCAGTTCTTC

D: .
V: TRBV2
J: TRBJ2-2
size: .
CDR3: CASSALQDTGELFF
DNA: TGTGCCAGCAGTGCCCTCCAGGACACCGGGGAGCTGTTTTTT

D: .
V: TRBV6-5
J: TRBJ1-5
size: .
CDR3: CASRGPDSNQPQHF
DNA: TGTGCCAGCAGGGGACCAGATAGCAATCAGCCCCAGCATTTT

D: .
V: TRBV30
J: TRBJ1-1
size: .
CDR3: CAWRIGPVNTEAFF
DNA: TGTGCCTGGAGGATAGGGCCGGTGAACACTGAAGCTTTCTTT

D: .
V: TRBV28
J: TRBJ2-1
size: .
CDR3: CASTLRPPYNEQFF
DNA: TGTGCCAGCACCTTACGGCCTCCCTACAATGAGCAGTTCTTC

D: TRBD1
V: TRBV6-1
J: TRBJ2-7
size: .
CDR3: CASSETPGQTYEQYF
DNA: TGTGCCAGCAGTGAAACTCCGGGACAGACCTACGAGCAGTACTTC

D: .
V: TRBV7-8
J: TRBJ2-7
size: once
CDR3: CASTWAAAGYEQYF
DNA: TGTGCCAGCACCTGGGCGGCGGCGGGGTACGAGCAGTACTTC

D: .
V: TRBV7-9
J: TRBJ1-5
size: .
CDR3: CASSLVGNQPQHF
DNA: TGTGCCAGCAGCTTAGTGGGCAATCAGCCCCAGCATTTT

D: TRBD1
V: TRBV7-2
J: TRBJ1-1
size: .
CDR3: CASSRHRDRDDTEAFF
DNA: TGTGCCAGCAGCAGACACCGGGACAGGGATGACACTGAAGCTTTCTTT

D: .
V: TRBV28
J: TRBJ2-2
size: .
CDR3: CASSLEEFGGELFF
DNA: TGTGCCAGCAGTTTAGAGGAATTTGGCGGGGAGCTGTTTTTT

D: TRBD1
V: TRBV7-8
J: TRBJ1-1
size: .
CDR3: CASSRDRAGTEAFF
DNA: TGTGCCAGCAGCCGTGACAGGGCGGGCACTGAAGCTTTCTTT

D: .
V: TRBV5-6
J: TRBJ1-1
size: .
CDR3: CASSRGGNTEAFF
DNA: TGTGCCAGCAGCCGAGGGGGGAACACTGAAGCTTTCTTT

D: .
V: TRBV2
J: TRBJ1-1
size: .
CDR3: CASSPGAMNTEAFF
DNA: TGTGCCAGCAGTCCAGGGGCTATGAACACTGAAGCTTTCTTT

D: .
V: TRBV5-1
J: TRBJ2-6
size: .
CDR3: CASSLGQGANVLTF
DNA: TGCGCCAGCAGCTTGGGACAGGGGGCCAACGTCCTGACTTTC

D: .
V: TRBV29-1
J: TRBJ2-1
size: few
CDR3: CSGRGQVELF
DNA: TGCAGCGGGCGGGGGCAGGTAGAGCTCTTC

D: .
V: TRBV9
J: TRBJ1-1
size: .
CDR3: CASSAGGSTEAFF
DNA: TGTGCCAGCAGCGCCGGTGGGAGCACTGAAGCTTTCTTT

D: .
V: TRBV5-5
J: TRBJ1-2
size: .
CDR3: CASREVYLDYGYTF
DNA: TGTGCCAGCAGAGAGGTCTATTTGGACTATGGCTACACCTTC

D: .
V: TRBV5-1
J: TRBJ2-2
size: .
CDR3: CASSLDGTLDYTGELFF
DNA: TGCGCCAGCAGCTTGGATGGGACCCTAGATTACACCGGGGAGCTGTTTTTT

D: .
V: TRBV4-1
J: TRBJ1-5
size: .
CDR3: CASSQDPDSYQPQHF
DNA: TGCGCCAGCAGCCAAGATCCGGACAGCTATCAGCCCCAGCATTTT

D: .
V: TRBV27
J: TRBJ2-3
size: .
CDR3: CASRLGTPEDTQYF
DNA: TGTGCCAGCAGGCTCGGGACACCTGAGGATACGCAGTATTTT

D: .
V: TRBV28
J: TRBJ1-2
size: .
CDR3: CASSPQEFYGYTF
DNA: TGTGCCAGCAGTCCTCAGGAGTTCTATGGCTACACCTTC

D: .
V: TRBV2
J: TRBJ1-2
size: .
CDR3: CASSDQEPPIDGYTF
DNA: TGTGCCAGCAGTGACCAGGAACCCCCTATCGATGGCTACACCTTC

D: TRBD1
V: TRBV29-1
J: TRBJ1-2
size: once
CDR3: CSVEWTGFYGYTF
DNA: TGCAGCGTTGAATGGACAGGGTTCTATGGCTACACCTTC

D: .
V: TRBV28
J: TRBJ2-2
size: .
CDR3: CASSSPRVNTGELFF
DNA: TGTGCCAGCAGCAGCCCCCGGGTTAACACCGGGGAGCTGTTTTTT

D: .
V: TRBV7-8
J: TRBJ2-3
size: .
CDR3: CASSSPEQRLSTDTQYF
DNA: TGTGCCAGCAGCTCGCCGGAACAGAGACTGAGCACAGATACGCAGTATTTT

D: .
V: TRBV19
J: TRBJ1-5
size: .
CDR3: CASSRRLEVRPQHF
DNA: TGTGCCAGTAGTCGACGGCTCGAGGTTCGGCCCCAGCATTTT

D: .
V: TRBV27
J: TRBJ2-2
size: .
CDR3: CASSSAGPPGELFF
DNA: TGTGCCAGCAGTTCCGCGGGACCGCCCGGGGAGCTGTTTTTT

D: TRBD2
V: TRBV19
J: TRBJ2-1
size: .
CDR3: CASSRTSGYNEQFF
DNA: TGTGCCAGTAGTCGGACTAGCGGCTACAATGAGCAGTTCTTC

D: .
V: TRBV28
J: TRBJ2-1
size: .
CDR3: CASSYRHLIGGNEQFF
DNA: TGTGCCAGCAGTTACCGCCACCTGATTGGAGGGAATGAGCAGTTCTTC

D: TRBD1
V: TRBV9
J: TRBJ2-3
size: .
CDR3: CASRTGQGGTDTQYF
DNA: TGTGCCAGCAGAACCGGACAGGGTGGCACAGATACGCAGTATTTT

D: .
V: TRBV19
J: TRBJ1-2
size: .
CDR3: CASGDRSLRGYTF
DNA: TGTGCCAGTGGAGACCGGTCGCTTCGTGGCTACACCTTC

D: .
V: TRBV27
J: TRBJ2-3
size: few
CDR3: CASGISTDTQYF
DNA: TGTGCCAGCGGGATTAGCACAGATACGCAGTATTTT

D: .
V: TRBV7-6
J: TRBJ2-7
size: .
CDR3: CASSLQRDEQYF
DNA: TGTGCCAGCAGCTTACAACGTGACGAGCAGTACTTC

D: TRBD1
V: TRBV29-1
J: TRBJ2-1
size: once
CDR3: CSVEDRFSYNEQFF
DNA: TGCAGCGTGGAGGACAGGTTTTCCTACAATGAGCAGTTCTTC

D: TRBD1
V: TRBV29-1
J: TRBJ2-2
size: .
CDR3: CSVEGLGQQNTGELFF
DNA: TGCAGCGTTGAAGGCCTGGGACAGCAGAACACCGGGGAGCTGTTTTTT

D: TRBD1
V: TRBV28
J: TRBJ2-3
size: .
CDR3: CASSLTGTTDTQYF
DNA: TGTGCCAGCAGTTTGACAGGGACCACAGATACGCAGTATTTT

D: TRBD2
V: TRBV5-4
J: TRBJ2-7
size: few
CDR3: CASSFGTRVREQYF
DNA: TGTGCCAGCAGCTTCGGGACTAGGGTCCGCGAGCAGTACTTC